The 14 T cell receptor beta chains presented below share a single source sample, sequenced in a study of T cell repertoires in cytomegalovirus infection. TCRdb independently ran MiXCR on the reads; one entry per CDR3 protein. There are some 150,000 distinct CDR3 sequences in the sample; 20% to 30% occur only once, and roughly 9.8% lies in the top ten. Material for sequencing was PBMCs. These receptors all stem from a human donor in good health (CMV status not recorded). Some clones in this sample may be carry-over from other donors' samples.

In the case of this clonotype: Sequence at one end of the junction differs from germline and may be a read error. The J gene is TRBJ1-6, the V gene TRBV7-2; D unclear. This CDR3 spans 13 amino acids. Per germline, CDR1 SGHTA and CDR2 FQGNSA. The CDR3 protein is CASSLVPGKPLDF. In nucleotides, the CDR3 is TGTGCCAGCAGCTTAGTCCCAGGCAAACCCCTCGACTTT.

This clonotype was observed a few times. CDR3 sequence (DNA): TGTGCCAGCAGTTTATTCGGCAGGGACACTGAAGCTTTCTTT. Translating gives CASSLFGRDTEAFF. The V call is TRBV28, the J call TRBJ1-1; a possible D gene is TRBD1 (5 bases). There are 14 residues in the CDR3. Trimming left V 1 base short and J 3 bases short, with 9 bases between. CDR1 is MDHEN, CDR2 SYDVKM, per germline. Using reference TRBV28 and TRBJ1-1 for the parts outside the CDR3, the full variable domain is DVKVTQSSRYLVKRTGEKVFLECVQDMDHENMFWYRQDPGLGLRLIYFSYDVKMKEKGDIPEGYSVSREKKERFSLILESASTNQTSMYLCASSLFGRDTEAFFGQGTRLTVV.

This clonotype was recorded once. The chain links TRBV14 to TRBJ2-2; D may be TRBD2 (5 bases). Germline V gene lookup returns CDR1 SGHDN and CDR2 FVKESK. The CDR3 has 18 amino acids. Trimming removed 0 bases at V and 2 bases at J, with 16 bases between. The CDR3 DNA follows: TGTGCCAGCAGCCAAGATAGAAGAAGCGGAGGAAACACCGGGGAGCTGTTTTTT. Its protein product is CASSQDRRSGGNTGELFF.

This clonotype was recorded many times. This rearrangement joins TRBV7-2 to TRBJ1-2; D is uncertain. CDR1 SGHTA and CDR2 FQGNSA come from the germline V gene. The CDR3 has 14 amino acids. The V gene lost 4 bases and the J gene lost 8 bases, with 17 bases spanning the gap. This chain's CDR3 is CASSSPGSPGGYTF. DNA for the CDR3: TGTGCCAGCAGCTCTCCGGGATCCCCTGGGGGCTACACCTTC.

This clonotype was observed many times. This chain joins TRBV6-2 or TRBV6-3 and TRBJ1-6, with D unclear. The length of the CDR3 is 15 residues. Germline assignment: CDR1 MNHEY and CDR2 SVGEGT. The V gene lost 0 bases and the J gene lost 9 bases, with 12 bases spanning the gap. The CDR3 DNA sequence: TGTGCCAGCAGTTACTCGCGGCGGACCTCTTCACCCCTCCACTTT. This sequence encodes CASSYSRRTSSPLHF.

This clonotype was recorded at least ten times. This chain connects TRBV28 to TRBJ1-3; a weak D match, TRBD1 (5 bases). From germline, CDR1 is MDHEN and CDR2 SYDVKM. There are 15 residues in the CDR3. Trimming took off 3 bases at V and 7 bases at J, with 16 bases between the two ends. The DNA of the CDR3 is TGTGCCAGCAGTTTGAGTACAGGAGCTCGCAACACCATATATTTT. Translation: CASSLSTGARNTIYF.

In its sample, this clonotype was seen many times. CDR3 in amino acids: CASSFNTMNTEAFF. The CDR3 DNA follows: TGTGCCAGCAGCTTTAACACGATGAACACTGAAGCTTTCTTT. V gene TRBV7-2 combines with J gene TRBJ1-1; D is undetermined. The CDR3 has 14 residues. V lost 3 bases to trimming and J lost 0 bases, with 8 bases between them. Germline V gives CDR1 SGHTA, CDR2 FQGNSA.

The chain has TRBV7-4 and TRBJ2-3; no clear D. Trimming took 5 bases from V and 3 from J, leaving 6 bases between them. This CDR3 is 12 amino acids long. CDR1 SGHVT and CDR2 SQSDAQ come from the germline V gene. The CDR3 reads CASSATTDTQYF. The DNA for the CDR3 is TGTGCCAGCAGCGCTACAACAGATACGCAGTATTTT.

This clonotype was seen only a few times. This chain links TRBV28 with TRBJ1-1; the match to TRBD1 covers 8 bases. This CDR3 spans 13 amino acids. The V gene end was trimmed by 6 bases and the J gene end by 4 bases; junction bases not matched to a gene: 4. The germline V gene encodes CDR1 MDHEN and CDR2 SYDVKM. CDR3 in DNA: TGTGCCAGCAGGCCACAGGGGGGCACTGAAGCTTTCTTT. The encoded protein is CASRPQGGTEAFF.

V gene TRBV3-1 combines with J gene TRBJ2-5, with 9 bases matching TRBD2. CDR1 LGHDT and CDR2 YNNKEL come from the germline V gene (reference sequence). The CDR3 sequence is 16 residues long. After removal of 1 base from V and 5 bases from J, the junction contained 8 bases not matched to a gene. Here the CDR3 reads CASSQGYSGGRETQYF. The CDR3 region has the DNA TGTGCCAGCAGCCAAGGTTACAGCGGGGGGAGGGAGACCCAGTACTTC.

The rearrangement links TRBV28 to TRBJ1-2; tentatively, D is TRBD1 (5 bases). The CDR3 consists of 14 residues. V lost 3 bases to trimming and J lost 2 bases, with 10 bases between them. In germline, CDR1 is MDHEN, CDR2 SYDVKM. CDR3 in amino acids: CASSFSGPNYGYTF. DNA for the CDR3: TGTGCCAGCAGTTTTTCGGGACCGAACTATGGCTACACCTTC.

The chain couples TRBV19 to TRBJ2-2; D not resolved. Germline CDR1 and CDR2: LNHDA and SQIVND (reference sequence). Trimming took off 7 bases at V and 4 bases at J, with 10 bases between the two ends. This CDR3 contains 13 residues. The DNA of the CDR3 is TGTGCCAGTATAGGTTGGAGCACCGGGGAGCTGTTTTTT. It codes for CASIGWSTGELFF. Variable domain in full (rest from reference TRBV19 and TRBJ2-2): DGGITQSPKYLFRKEGQNVTLSCEQNLNHDAMYWYRQDPGQGLRLIYYSQIVNDFQKGDIAEGYSVSREKKESFPLTVTSAQKNPTAFYLCASIGWSTGELFFGEGSRLTVL.

This chain joins TRBV27 and TRBJ1-6, with D maybe TRBD1 (5 bases). The V gene's germline CDR1 is MNHEY and CDR2 SMNVEV (reference sequence). This CDR3 is built from 16 residues. The V gene lost 0 bases and the J gene lost 7 bases, with 13 bases spanning the gap. CDR3: CASSLSGGTPNSPLHF. The CDR3 bases are TGTGCCAGCAGTTTATCGGGGGGGACCCCCAATTCACCCCTCCACTTT.

The gene calls are TRBV28 and TRBJ2-2; D is undetermined. The CDR3 sequence is 13 residues long. Germline values: CDR1 MDHEN, CDR2 SYDVKM. V was shortened by 8 bases and J by 4 bases, with 11 bases between the two germline ends. The CDR3 loop is CASGPEITGELFF. For the CDR3, the DNA is TGTGCCAGCGGCCCAGAGATCACCGGGGAGCTGTTTTTT.